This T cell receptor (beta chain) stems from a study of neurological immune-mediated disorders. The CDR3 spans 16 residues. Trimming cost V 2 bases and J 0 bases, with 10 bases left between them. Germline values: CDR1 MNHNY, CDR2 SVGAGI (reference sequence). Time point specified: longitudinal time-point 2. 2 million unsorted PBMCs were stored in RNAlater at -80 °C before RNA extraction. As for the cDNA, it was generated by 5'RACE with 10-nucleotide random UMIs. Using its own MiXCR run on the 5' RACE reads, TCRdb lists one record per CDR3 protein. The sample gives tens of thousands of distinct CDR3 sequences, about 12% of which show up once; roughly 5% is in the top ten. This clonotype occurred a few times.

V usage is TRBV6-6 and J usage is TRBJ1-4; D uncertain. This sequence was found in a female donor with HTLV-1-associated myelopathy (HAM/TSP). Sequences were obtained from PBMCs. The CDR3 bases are TGTGCCAGCAGTTACGTTTACCCCGCAACTAATGAAAAACTGTTTTTT. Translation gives CASSYVYPATNEKLFF.